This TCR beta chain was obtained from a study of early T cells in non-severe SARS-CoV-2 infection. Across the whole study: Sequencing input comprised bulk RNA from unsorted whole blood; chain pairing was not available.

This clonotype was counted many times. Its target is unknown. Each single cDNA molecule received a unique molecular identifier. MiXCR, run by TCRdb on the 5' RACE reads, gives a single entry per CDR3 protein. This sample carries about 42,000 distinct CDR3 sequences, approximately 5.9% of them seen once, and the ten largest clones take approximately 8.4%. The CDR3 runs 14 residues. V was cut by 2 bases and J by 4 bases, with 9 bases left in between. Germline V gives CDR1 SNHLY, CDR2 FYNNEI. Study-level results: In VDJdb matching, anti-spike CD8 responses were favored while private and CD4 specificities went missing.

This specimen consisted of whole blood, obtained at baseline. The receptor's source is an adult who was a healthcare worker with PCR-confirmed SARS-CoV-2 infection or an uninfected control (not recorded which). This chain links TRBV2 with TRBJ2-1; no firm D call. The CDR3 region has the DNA TGTGCCAGCAGTGAAAGGGTAACTTACAATGAGCAGTTCTTC. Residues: CASSERVTYNEQFF. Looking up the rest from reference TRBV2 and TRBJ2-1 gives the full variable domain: EPEVTQTPSHQVTQMGQEVILRCVPISNHLYFYWYRQILGQKVEFLVSFYNNEISEKSEIFDDQFSVERPDGSNFTLKIRSTKLEDSAMYFCASSERVTYNEQFFGPGTRLTVL.